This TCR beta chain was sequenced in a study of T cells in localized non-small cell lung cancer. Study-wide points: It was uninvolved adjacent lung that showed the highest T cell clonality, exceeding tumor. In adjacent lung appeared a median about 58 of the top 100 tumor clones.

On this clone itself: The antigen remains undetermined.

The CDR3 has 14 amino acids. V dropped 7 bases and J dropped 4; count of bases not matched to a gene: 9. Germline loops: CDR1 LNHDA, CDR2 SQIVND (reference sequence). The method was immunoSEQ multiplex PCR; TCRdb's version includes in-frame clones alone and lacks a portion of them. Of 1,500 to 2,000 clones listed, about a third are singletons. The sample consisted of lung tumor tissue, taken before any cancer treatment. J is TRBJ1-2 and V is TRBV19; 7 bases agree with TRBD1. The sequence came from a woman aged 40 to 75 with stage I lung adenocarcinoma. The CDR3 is CASIRRGGGYGYTF. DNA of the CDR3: TGTGCCAGTATACGCCGAGGGGGCGGCTATGGCTACACCTTC. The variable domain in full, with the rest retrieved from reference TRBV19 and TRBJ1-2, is DGGITQSPKYLFRKEGQNVTLSCEQNLNHDAMYWYRQDPGQGLRLIYYSQIVNDFQKGDIAEGYSVSREKKESFPLTVTSAQKNPTAFYLCASIRRGGGYGYTFGSGTRLTVV.